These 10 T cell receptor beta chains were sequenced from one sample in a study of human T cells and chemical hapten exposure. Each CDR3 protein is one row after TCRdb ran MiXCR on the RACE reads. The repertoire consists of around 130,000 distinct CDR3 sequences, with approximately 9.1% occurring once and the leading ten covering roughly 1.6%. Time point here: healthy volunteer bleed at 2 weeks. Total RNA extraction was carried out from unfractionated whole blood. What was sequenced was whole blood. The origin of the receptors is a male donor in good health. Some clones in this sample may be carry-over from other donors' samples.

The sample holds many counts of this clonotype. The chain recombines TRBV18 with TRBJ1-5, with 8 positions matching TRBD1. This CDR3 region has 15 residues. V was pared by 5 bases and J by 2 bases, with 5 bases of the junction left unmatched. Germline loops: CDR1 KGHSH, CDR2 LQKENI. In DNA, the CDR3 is TGTGCCAGCTCAGAAGGGACAGGAGGCAATCAGCCCCAGCATTTT. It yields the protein CASSEGTGGNQPQHF.

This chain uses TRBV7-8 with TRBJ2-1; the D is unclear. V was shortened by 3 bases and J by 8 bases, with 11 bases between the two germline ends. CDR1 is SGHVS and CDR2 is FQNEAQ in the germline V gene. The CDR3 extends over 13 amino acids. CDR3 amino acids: CASSFRARDEQFF. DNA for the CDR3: TGTGCCAGCAGCTTTAGAGCGCGCGATGAGCAGTTCTTC.

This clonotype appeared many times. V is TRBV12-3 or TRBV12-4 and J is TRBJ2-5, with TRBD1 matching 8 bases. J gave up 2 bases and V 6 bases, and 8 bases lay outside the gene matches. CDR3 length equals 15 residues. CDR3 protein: CASSHRGQGQETQYF. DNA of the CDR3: TGTGCCAGCAGCCATCGTGGACAGGGACAAGAGACCCAGTACTTC.

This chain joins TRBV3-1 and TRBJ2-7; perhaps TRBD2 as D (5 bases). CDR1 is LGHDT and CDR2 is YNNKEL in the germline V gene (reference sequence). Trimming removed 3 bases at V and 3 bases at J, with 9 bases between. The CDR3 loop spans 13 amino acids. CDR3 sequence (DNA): TGTGCCAGCAGCCATTACCGGGACTACGAGCAGTACTTC. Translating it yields CASSHYRDYEQYF.

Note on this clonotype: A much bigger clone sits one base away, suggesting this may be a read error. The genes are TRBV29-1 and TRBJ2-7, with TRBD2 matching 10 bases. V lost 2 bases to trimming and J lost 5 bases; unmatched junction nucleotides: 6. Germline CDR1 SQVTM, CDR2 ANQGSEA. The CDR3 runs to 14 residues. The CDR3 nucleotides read TGCAGCGTTGAATACGCTAGCGGGAGTCACGAGCAGTACTTC. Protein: CSVEYASGSHEQYF.

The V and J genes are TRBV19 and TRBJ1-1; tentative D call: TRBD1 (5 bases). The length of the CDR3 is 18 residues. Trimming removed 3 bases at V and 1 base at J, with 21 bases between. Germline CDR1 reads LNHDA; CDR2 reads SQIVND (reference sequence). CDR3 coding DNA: TGTGCCAGTAGTATCCTTGTCTTGGGGGGTGTGACGAACACTGAAGCTTTCTTT. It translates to CASSILVLGGVTNTEAFF.

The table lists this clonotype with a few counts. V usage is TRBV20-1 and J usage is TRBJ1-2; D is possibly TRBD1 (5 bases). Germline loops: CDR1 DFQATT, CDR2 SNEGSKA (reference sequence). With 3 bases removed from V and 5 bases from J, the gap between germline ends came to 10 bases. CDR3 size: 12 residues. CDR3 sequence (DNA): TGCAGTGCTAGCTCAGGGATTTATGGCTACACCTTC. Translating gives CSASSGIYGYTF.

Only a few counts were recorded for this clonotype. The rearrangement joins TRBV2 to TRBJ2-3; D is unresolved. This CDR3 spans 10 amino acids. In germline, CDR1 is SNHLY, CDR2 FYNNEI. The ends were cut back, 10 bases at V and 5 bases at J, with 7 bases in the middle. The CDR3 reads CAIEQDTQYF. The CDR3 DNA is TGTGCCATAGAGCAAGATACGCAGTATTTT.

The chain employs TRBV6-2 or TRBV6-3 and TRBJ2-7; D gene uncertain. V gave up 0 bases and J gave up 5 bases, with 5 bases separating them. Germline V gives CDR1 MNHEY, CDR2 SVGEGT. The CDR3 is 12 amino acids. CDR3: CASSYSLDEQYF. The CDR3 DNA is TGTGCCAGCAGTTACTCCCTAGACGAGCAGTACTTC.

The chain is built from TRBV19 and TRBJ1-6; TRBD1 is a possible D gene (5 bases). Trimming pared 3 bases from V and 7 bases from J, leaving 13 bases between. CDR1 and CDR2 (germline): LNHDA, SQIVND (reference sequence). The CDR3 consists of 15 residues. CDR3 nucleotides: TGTGCCAGTAGTATTAAGCAGGGCCGGAATTCACCCCTCCACTTT. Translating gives CASSIKQGRNSPLHF.